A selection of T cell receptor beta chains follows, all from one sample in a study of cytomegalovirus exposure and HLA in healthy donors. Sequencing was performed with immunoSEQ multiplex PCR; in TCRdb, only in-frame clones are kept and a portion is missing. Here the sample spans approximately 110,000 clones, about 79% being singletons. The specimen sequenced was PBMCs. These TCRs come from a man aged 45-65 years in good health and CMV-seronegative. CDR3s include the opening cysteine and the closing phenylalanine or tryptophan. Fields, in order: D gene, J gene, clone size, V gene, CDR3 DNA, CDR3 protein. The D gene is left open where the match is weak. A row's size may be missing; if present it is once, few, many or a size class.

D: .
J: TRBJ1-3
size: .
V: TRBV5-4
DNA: TGTGCCAGCAGCGCTACAACAGGGACGGGAAACACCATATATTTT
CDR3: CASSATTGTGNTIYF

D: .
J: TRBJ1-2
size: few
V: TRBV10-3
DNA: TGTGCCAGTGTTGGGGGGATCTATGGCTACACCTTC
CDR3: CASVGGIYGYTF

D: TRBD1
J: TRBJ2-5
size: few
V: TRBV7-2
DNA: TGTGCCAGCAGCTCGGGGGACAGGGGGTTGGAGACCCAGTACTTC
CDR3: CASSSGDRGLETQYF

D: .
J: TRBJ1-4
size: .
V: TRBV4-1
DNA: TGCGCCAGCAGCCAAGGTCCAGCAGGGGATAATGAAAAACTGTTTTTT
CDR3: CASSQGPAGDNEKLFF

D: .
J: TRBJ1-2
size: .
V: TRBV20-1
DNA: TGCAGTGCTAGGCGGGGCTATGGCTACACCTTC
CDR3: CSARRGYGYTF

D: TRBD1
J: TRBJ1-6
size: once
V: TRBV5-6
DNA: TGTGCCAGCAGCTGGGGGACAGGGAGGGATTCACCCCTCCACTTT
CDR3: CASSWGTGRDSPLHF

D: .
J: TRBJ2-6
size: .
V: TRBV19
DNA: TGTGCCAGTAGTATTGTCGGGGGGCTTGGGGCCAACGTCCTGACTTTC
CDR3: CASSIVGGLGANVLTF

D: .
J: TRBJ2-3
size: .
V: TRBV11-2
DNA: TGTGCCAGCAGCGACCGTGGGGCCGGGACAGATACGCAGTATTTT
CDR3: CASSDRGAGTDTQYF

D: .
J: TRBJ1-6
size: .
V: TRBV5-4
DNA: TGTGCCAGCAGCCCCAGTGTGGGAGCGGATAATTCACCCCTCCACTTT
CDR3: CASSPSVGADNSPLHF

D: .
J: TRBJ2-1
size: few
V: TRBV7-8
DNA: TGTGCCAGCAGCCAAAGCAGGGTAGGTGAGCAGTTCTTC
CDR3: CASSQSRVGEQFF

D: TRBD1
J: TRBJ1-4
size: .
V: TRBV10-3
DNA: TGTGCCATCAGTGAGTTTGGACAGGGGGCAACTAATGAAAAACTGTTTTTT
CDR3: CAISEFGQGATNEKLFF

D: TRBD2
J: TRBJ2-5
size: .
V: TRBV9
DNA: TGTGCCAGCAGCGTAGCGGGTAGCGGGGGGGCGGGGGAGACCCAGTACTTC
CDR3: CASSVAGSGGAGETQYF

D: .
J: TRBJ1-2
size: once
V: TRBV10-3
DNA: TGTGCCATCAAACAGGACTACAGCTACACCTTC
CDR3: CAIKQDYSYTF

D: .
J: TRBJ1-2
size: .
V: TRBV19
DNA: TGTGCCAGTAGTATAAGGTCCAGCCGACATTACTATGGCTACACCTTC
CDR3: CASSIRSSRHYYGYTF

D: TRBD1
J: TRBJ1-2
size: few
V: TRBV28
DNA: TGTGCCAGCAGTTCACAGGGGGGAGTCGCCGTTTCTAACTATGGCTACACCTTC
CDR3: CASSSQGGVAVSNYGYTF

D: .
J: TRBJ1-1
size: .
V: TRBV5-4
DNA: TGTGCCAGCAGCTCCCCGGGGGAGAACACTGAAGCTTTCTTT
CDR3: CASSSPGENTEAFF

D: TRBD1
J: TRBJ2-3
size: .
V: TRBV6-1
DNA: TGTGCCAGCACTGTGACAGGGTTGACAGATACGCAGTATTTT
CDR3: CASTVTGLTDTQYF

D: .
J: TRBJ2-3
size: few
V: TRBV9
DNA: TGTGCCAGCAGCGTACGGGAGGAGGTGGGGGCAGGGTGGTCAGATACGCAGTATTTT
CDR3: CASSVREEVGAGWSDTQYF

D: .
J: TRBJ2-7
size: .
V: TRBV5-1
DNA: TGCGCCAGCAGCTTGGGATCCTTGGCTGTCGACGAGCAGTACTTC
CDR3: CASSLGSLAVDEQYF

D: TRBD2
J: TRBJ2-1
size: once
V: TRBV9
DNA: TGTGCCAGCAGCATCCTTAGCGGGGGGGCCGGGAATGAGCAGTTCTTC
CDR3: CASSILSGGAGNEQFF

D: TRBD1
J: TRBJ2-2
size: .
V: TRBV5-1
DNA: TGCGCCAGCAGCCCACAGGGGACAACGGGGGAGCTGTTTTTT
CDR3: CASSPQGTTGELFF

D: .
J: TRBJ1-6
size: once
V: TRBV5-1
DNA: TGCGCCAGCAGCCCACCCGGGACATCACGGAGATCACCCCTCCACTTT
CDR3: CASSPPGTSRRSPLHF

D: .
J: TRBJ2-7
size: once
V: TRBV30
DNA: TGTGCCTGCACCGAGGGGAGGGGGTCGGGCGAGCAGTACTTC
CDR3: CACTEGRGSGEQYF

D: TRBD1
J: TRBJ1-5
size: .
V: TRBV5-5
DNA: TGTGCCAGCAGCCTGGGACAGGGGGATCAGCCCCAGCATTTT
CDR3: CASSLGQGDQPQHF

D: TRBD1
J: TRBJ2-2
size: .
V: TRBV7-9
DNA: TGTGCCAGCAGCCGTCCAAAGGGACAGGAGCCCACCGGGGAGCTGTTTTTT
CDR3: CASSRPKGQEPTGELFF

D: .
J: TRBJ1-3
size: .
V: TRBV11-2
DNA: TGTGCCAGCAGCTTTTCCGCAGGGAACACCATATATTTT
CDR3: CASSFSAGNTIYF

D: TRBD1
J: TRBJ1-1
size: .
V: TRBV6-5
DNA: TGTGCCAGCAGAAGGACAGGGTATTGGAGCACTGAAGCTTTCTTT
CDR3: CASRRTGYWSTEAFF

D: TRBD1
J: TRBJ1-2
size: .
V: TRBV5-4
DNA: TGTGCCAGCAGCGGAAGTAGACAGGGAAGGGATGGCTACACCTTC
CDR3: CASSGSRQGRDGYTF

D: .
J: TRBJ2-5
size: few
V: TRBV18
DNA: TGTGCCAGCTCACCACGGGGGGAGGCCGGCCAAGAGACCCAGTACTTC
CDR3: CASSPRGEAGQETQYF

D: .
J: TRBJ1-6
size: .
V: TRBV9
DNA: TGTGCCAGCAGCGTAGCTGGGAGGGAAGGGTCACCCCTCCACTTT
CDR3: CASSVAGREGSPLHF

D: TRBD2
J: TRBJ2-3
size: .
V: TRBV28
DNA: TGTGCCAGCAGTTTATACGGGGGGAAAGATACGCAGTATTTT
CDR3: CASSLYGGKDTQYF

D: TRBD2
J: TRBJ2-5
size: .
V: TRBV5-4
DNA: TGTGCCAGCAGCCCAGGGACTAGCGGGGGGATGAGGAAGACCCAGTACTTC
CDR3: CASSPGTSGGMRKTQYF

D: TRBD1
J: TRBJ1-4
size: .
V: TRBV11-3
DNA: TGTGCCCCCAGAGGGGGCAGTAGACCAACTAATGAAAAACTGTTTTTT
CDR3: CAPRGGSRPTNEKLFF

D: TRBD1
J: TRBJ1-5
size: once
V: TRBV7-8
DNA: TGTGCCAGCAGCGTCAACAGGGGGCCGGGCAATCAGCCCCAGCATTTT
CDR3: CASSVNRGPGNQPQHF

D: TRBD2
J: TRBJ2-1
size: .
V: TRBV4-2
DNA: TGTGCCAGCAGCCAAGAAGTCACTAGCGGGGGGTATGAGCAGTTCTTC
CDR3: CASSQEVTSGGYEQFF

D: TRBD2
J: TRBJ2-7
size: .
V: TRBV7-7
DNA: TGTGCCAGCAGCTTGTTAGCGGGGGGCTCCTACGAGCAGTACTTC
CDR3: CASSLLAGGSYEQYF

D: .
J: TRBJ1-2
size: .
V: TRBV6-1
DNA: TGTGCCAGCAGCTCGGGGTCTGTTAACTATGGCTACACCTTC
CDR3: CASSSGSVNYGYTF

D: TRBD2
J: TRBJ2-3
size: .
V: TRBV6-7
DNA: TGTGCCAGTCCCCCTCGCGCTAGCGGGGGGAGCACAGATACGCAGTATTTT
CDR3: CASPPRASGGSTDTQYF

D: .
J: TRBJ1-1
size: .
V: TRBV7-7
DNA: TGTGCCAGCAGCTTAGCTGAGGACACTGAAGCTTTCTTT
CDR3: CASSLAEDTEAFF

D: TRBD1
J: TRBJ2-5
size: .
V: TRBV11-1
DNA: TGTGCCAGCAGCTTAGGAAACAGGGGAGAGACCCAGTACTTC
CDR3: CASSLGNRGETQYF

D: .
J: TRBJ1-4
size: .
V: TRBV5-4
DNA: TGTGCCAGCAGCCCCACAGGGAATCCTAATGAAAAACTGTTTTTT
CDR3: CASSPTGNPNEKLFF

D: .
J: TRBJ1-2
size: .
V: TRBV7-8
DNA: TGTGCCAGCAGCCCCAGCGGGGCTAACTATGGCTACACCTTC
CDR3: CASSPSGANYGYTF

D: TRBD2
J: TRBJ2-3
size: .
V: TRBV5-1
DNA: TGCGCCAGCAGACTTGAACTAGCGGGGGGGCTCGATACGCAGTATTTT
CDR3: CASRLELAGGLDTQYF

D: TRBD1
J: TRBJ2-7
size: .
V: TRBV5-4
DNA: TGTGCCAGCAGCCCGAGGGACAGCCCCTACGAGCAGTACTTC
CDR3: CASSPRDSPYEQYF

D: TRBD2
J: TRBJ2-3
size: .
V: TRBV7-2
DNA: TGTGCCAGCAGCGTAACGCGCGGGGGGGCGGGAGATACGCAGTATTTT
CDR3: CASSVTRGGAGDTQYF

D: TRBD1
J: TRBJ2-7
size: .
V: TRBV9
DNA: TGTGCCAGCAGCGTGGGACAGGGAGCCTACGAGCAGTACTTC
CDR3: CASSVGQGAYEQYF

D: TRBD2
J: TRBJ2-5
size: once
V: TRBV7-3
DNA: TGTGCCAGCAGCCCCACGGGGGCTAGCGGGGGTGAGACCCAGTACTTC
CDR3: CASSPTGASGGETQYF

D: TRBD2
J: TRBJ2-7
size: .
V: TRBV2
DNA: TGTGCCACAAGCGGGGGCTCCTACGAGCAGTACTTC
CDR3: CATSGGSYEQYF

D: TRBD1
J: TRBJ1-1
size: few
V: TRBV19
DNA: TGTGCCACCGAAATCGACAGGGGTAGTGAAACTTTCTTT
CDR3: CATEIDRGSETFF

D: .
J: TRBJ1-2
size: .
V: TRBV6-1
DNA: TGTGCCAGCAGTGAATCCCCAGGGCAAGATGGCTACACCTTC
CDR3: CASSESPGQDGYTF

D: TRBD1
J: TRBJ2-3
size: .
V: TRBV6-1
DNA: TGTGCCAGCAGTGCCTTCCGGGACAGTTACACAGATACGCAGTATTTT
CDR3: CASSAFRDSYTDTQYF

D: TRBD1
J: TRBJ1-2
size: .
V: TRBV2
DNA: TGTGCCAGCAGTTACCCGGGACAGGGGGCTAAGGGGTATGGCTACACCTTC
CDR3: CASSYPGQGAKGYGYTF

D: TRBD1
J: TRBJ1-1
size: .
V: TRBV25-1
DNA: TGTGCCAGCAGTGACGGACAGGGAGTGAACACTGAAGCTTTCTTT
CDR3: CASSDGQGVNTEAFF

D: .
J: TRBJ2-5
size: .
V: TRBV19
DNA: TGTGCCAGTAGTAGCCAGCAAGAGACCCAGTACTTC
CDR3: CASSSQQETQYF